This TCR beta chain was captured by sequencing in a study of T cells after yellow fever vaccination. The authors made TCR cDNA by 5'RACE template switching, adding a universal primer site and UMIs. TCRdb analysed the 5' RACE reads with MiXCR anew, one entry per CDR3 protein. Here the sample spans about 350,000 distinct CDR3 sequences, around 8.1% being singletons. Broader study findings: Within FACS-sorted repertoires, abundant clonotypes contaminating from the bulk population could be present. The secondary response was weaker but peaked faster, day 5 versus 15.

As concerns this clonotype: Its specificity is unknown.

The TCR sequence derives from a man aged 18 to 30 who received the YFV17D yellow fever vaccine. Sequences were derived from PBMCs, sampled roughly 46 days after the first yellow fever vaccination.

The chain's CDR3 is CASYPTANYGYTF. The CDR3 DNA reads TGTGCCAGCTACCCGACAGCTAACTATGGCTACACCTTC. This chain uses TRBV6-2 or TRBV6-3 with TRBJ1-2, with a tentative D call TRBD1 (5 bases). Germline CDR1 is MNHEY and CDR2 is SVGEGT. This CDR3 is 13 amino acids long. V was clipped by 8 bases and J by 0 bases, with 10 bases between them.